The 21 T cell receptor beta chains below were found in one sample sequenced in a study of blood T cell repertoires in COVID-19. Data came from immunoSEQ multiplex PCR; TCRdb stores just in-frame clones and leaves some out. This table holds approximately 260,000 clones, around 92% found once. Material: PBMCs or T cells enriched from blood (not recorded which). The source of these receptors is a woman aged 55-70 years who had recovered from COVID-19.

CDR3 DNA sequence: TGCGCCAGCAGTGACAGGGGCGCGACTAATGAAAAACTGTTTTTT. Translating it yields CASSDRGATNEKLFF. The gene calls are TRBV10-1 and TRBJ1-4; the D gene is possibly TRBD1 (6 bases). The germline V and J ends were trimmed by 3 bases and 2 bases, with 10 bases remaining between them. The CDR3 has 15 residues. CDR1 and CDR2 from the germline V gene are WNHNN and SYGVQD (reference sequence).

This clone is a singleton in its sample. The V call is TRBV10-3, the J call TRBJ2-2, with a possible D match to TRBD2 (6 bases). CDR3 length: 13 residues. Germline values: CDR1 ENHRY, CDR2 SYGVKD. The V end lost 6 bases, the J end lost 7 bases, and 12 bases lay between the germline ends. CDR3 in DNA: TGTGCCATCAGCGGGGGTGGATTCGGGGAGCTGTTTTTT. Translating it yields CAISGGGFGELFF.

The rearrangement links TRBV6-5 to TRBJ1-5, with 7 bases that match TRBD1. CDR3 size: 13 residues. After removal of 6 bases from V and 5 bases from J, the junction contained 4 bases not matched to a gene. Per the germline V gene, CDR1 is MNHEY and CDR2 is SVGAGI. The DNA for the CDR3 is TGTGCCAGCAGCCGGGACAGCTATCAGCCCCAGCATTTT. This encodes CASSRDSYQPQHF.

This chain uses TRBV13 with TRBJ2-7; 8 bases agree with TRBD2. Germline-derived CDR1 and CDR2 are PRHDT and FYEKMQ (reference sequence). With 7 bases clipped from V and 2 bases from J, the junction kept 7 bases outside the gene matches. The CDR3 has 14 residues. The CDR3 coding sequence is TGTGCCAGCAATCCGGGGGGGAAAACCTACGAGCAGTACTTC. It yields the protein CASNPGGKTYEQYF.

About this clone: The same CDR3 also results from other DNA sequences found in this sample. The chain is built from TRBV5-1 and TRBJ2-3; TRBD2 aligns across 10 bases. The germline gives CDR1 SGHRS, CDR2 YFSETQ. The CDR3 runs to 14 residues. V was clipped by 5 bases and J by 3 bases; unmatched bases: 3. This chain's CDR3 is CASRASGGTDTQYF. CDR3 DNA sequence: TGCGCCAGCAGGGCTAGCGGGGGTACAGATACGCAGTATTTT.

The chain has TRBV10-3 and TRBJ1-2; 8 nucleotides line up with TRBD1. V lost 7 bases, J lost 3 bases, and 4 bases stayed unmatched. Germline CDR1 is ENHRY and CDR2 is SYGVKD. The CDR3 contains 13 residues. The CDR3 nucleotides are TGTGCCATCAAAGAACAGGGGGACTATGGCTACACCTTC. It yields the protein CAIKEQGDYGYTF.

This chain joins TRBV5-4 and TRBJ2-7, with 11 bases aligning to TRBD1. Germline V gene lookup returns CDR1 SGHNT and CDR2 YYREEE (reference sequence). V lost 7 bases to trimming and J lost 1 base; unmatched junction nucleotides: 4. CDR3 length: 14 residues. This CDR3 reads CASGGQGESYEQYF. For the CDR3, the DNA is TGTGCCAGCGGGGGACAGGGGGAGTCCTACGAGCAGTACTTC. The variable domain in full, completed from reference TRBV5-4 and TRBJ2-7, reads ETGVTQSPTHLIKTRGQQVTLRCSSQSGHNTVSWYQQALGQGPQFIFQYYREEENGRGNFPPRFSGLQFPNYSSELNVNALELDDSALYLCASGGQGESYEQYFGPGTRLTVT.

The V gene is TRBV9, the J gene TRBJ2-3; D is possibly TRBD2 (6 bases). Per germline, CDR1 SGDLS and CDR2 YYNGEE. The CDR3 runs to 12 residues. V lost 2 bases, J lost 6 bases, and 7 bases lay in between. CDR3 sequence: CASSVGGDTQYF. The DNA for the CDR3 is TGTGCCAGCAGCGTGGGGGGTGATACGCAGTATTTT.

The chain employs TRBV27 and TRBJ1-1, with D perhaps TRBD1 (5 bases). Per the germline V gene, CDR1 is MNHEY and CDR2 is SMNVEV (reference sequence). This CDR3 spans 14 amino acids. V was cut by 0 bases and J by 8 bases, with 13 bases left in between. CDR3 coding DNA: TGTGCCAGCAGTTTATCCTCGGGGGGGATAGAAGCTTTCTTT. Protein sequence: CASSLSSGGIEAFF.

The gene calls are TRBV4-2 and TRBJ1-2, with unresolved D. The V end was cut by 1 base, the J end by 3 bases, with 6 bases between. Looked up from germline, CDR1 is LGHNA and CDR2 is YNFKEQ. The CDR3 contains 13 residues. As DNA, the CDR3 is TGTGCCAGCAGCCAAGGAGTTGACTATGGCTACACCTTC. Translating gives CASSQGVDYGYTF.

The gene calls are TRBV10-1 and TRBJ1-5; 9 bases agree with TRBD1. The length of the CDR3 is 17 residues. Germline trimming cut 8 bases from V and 2 bases from J; bases unmatched to any gene: 13. Germline values: CDR1 WNHNN, CDR2 SYGVQD (reference sequence). CDR3 sequence: CASGSDRGCVGNQPQHF. The CDR3 coding sequence is TGCGCCAGCGGCAGCGACAGGGGGTGCGTTGGCAATCAGCCCCAGCATTTT.

The chain uses TRBV7-8 and TRBJ1-3; D gene uncertain. The V end lost 6 bases, the J end lost 0 bases, and 15 bases lay between the germline ends. This CDR3 comprises 16 residues. Germline CDR1 reads SGHVS; CDR2 reads FQNEAQ. The CDR3 sequence: CASRKDWLSSGNTIYF. The CDR3 nucleotides read TGTGCCAGCAGGAAGGACTGGCTGAGCTCTGGAAACACCATATATTTT. Looking up the rest from reference TRBV7-8 and TRBJ1-3 gives the full variable domain: GAGVSQSPRYKVAKRGQDVALRCDPISGHVSLFWYQQALGQGPEFLTYFQNEAQLDKSGLPSDRFFAERPEGSVSTLKIQRTQQEDSAVYLCASRKDWLSSGNTIYFGEGSWLTVV.

The rearrangement links TRBV11-2 to TRBJ2-4; D possibly corresponds to TRBD2 (5 bases). The germline V gene has CDR1 SGHAT and CDR2 FQNNGV. This CDR3 is 15 amino acids long. Trimming pared 0 bases from V and 1 base from J, leaving 7 bases between. CDR3 DNA: TGTGCCAGCAGCTTAGAGGGAGAGGCCAAAAACATTCAGTACTTC. Protein product: CASSLEGEAKNIQYF. Full variable domain (remainder filled in from reference TRBV11-2 and TRBJ2-4): EAGVAQSPRYKIIEKRQSVAFWCNPISGHATLYWYQQILGQGPKLLIQFQNNGVVDDSQLPKDRFSAERLKGVDSTLKIQPAKLEDSAVYLCASSLEGEAKNIQYFGAGTRLSVL.

This clone was counted a few times. The rearrangement links TRBV3-1 (or the pseudogene TRBV3-2) to TRBJ1-6; the D gene is possibly TRBD1 (5 bases). V lost 3 bases and J lost 7, with 13 bases in between. This CDR3 is built from 15 residues. Germline assignment: CDR1 LGHDT and CDR2 YNNKEL (reference sequence). CDR3 loop: CASSHRTRGNSPLHF. The CDR3 nucleotides are TGTGCCAGCAGCCACAGGACACGGGGGAATTCACCCCTCCACTTT.

This sequence joins TRBV3-1 (or the pseudogene TRBV3-2) and TRBJ1-2; D ambiguous. This CDR3 comprises 14 residues. V was shortened by 3 bases and J by 0 bases, with 8 bases between the two germline ends. Germline assignment: CDR1 LGHDT and CDR2 YNNKEL (reference sequence). CDR3 bases: TGTGCCAGCAGCCAGTCTCGTCCTAACTATGGCTACACCTTC. Translation: CASSQSRPNYGYTF.

The chain employs TRBV2 and TRBJ1-3; tentatively, D is TRBD1 (5 bases). The V gene's germline CDR1 is SNHLY and CDR2 FYNNEI. CDR3 size: 13 residues. With 8 bases removed from V and 3 bases from J, the gap between germline ends came to 11 bases. This chain's CDR3 is CASGRGGGNTIYF. The CDR3 nucleotides read TGTGCCAGCGGGAGGGGCGGTGGAAACACCATATATTTT.

The chain has TRBV5-4 and TRBJ2-1; D perhaps matches TRBD1 (5 bases). CDR3 length: 16 residues. V gave up 0 bases and J gave up 6 bases, with 16 bases separating them. From germline, CDR1 is SGHNT and CDR2 YYREEE (reference sequence). CDR3 sequence reads: CASSLEVAQVFNEQFF. CDR3 sequence (DNA): TGTGCCAGCAGCTTGGAAGTAGCACAGGTCTTCAATGAGCAGTTCTTC.

This rearrangement joins TRBV4-2 to TRBJ1-3; D may be TRBD1 (5 bases). This CDR3 spans 15 amino acids. From germline, CDR1 is LGHNA and CDR2 YNFKEQ. V shed 1 base and J shed 2 bases, with 9 bases lying between them. The CDR3 here is CASSQGLGPGNTIYF. For the CDR3, the DNA is TGTGCCAGCAGCCAAGGACTGGGGCCTGGAAACACCATATATTTT.

The rearrangement uses TRBV18 and TRBJ2-1; 12 bases line up with TRBD2. This CDR3 has 17 residues. Germline V gene data show CDR1 as KGHSH and CDR2 as LQKENI. V lost 0 bases to trimming and J lost 4 bases; unmatched junction nucleotides: 4. The CDR3 DNA reads as TGTGCCAGCTCACCACCTAAGACTAGCGGGGGATACAATGAGCAGTTCTTC. Its translation: CASSPPKTSGGYNEQFF.

This chain connects TRBV3-1 (or the pseudogene TRBV3-2) to TRBJ2-7; D gene uncertain. Trimming took off 5 bases at V and 1 base at J, with 6 bases between the two ends. Germline lookup yields CDR1 LGHDT and CDR2 YNNKEL (reference sequence). The CDR3 extends over 12 amino acids. CDR3 DNA: TGTGCCAGCAGCTTAGCATCCTACGAGCAGTACTTC. Its translation is CASSLASYEQYF.

This rearrangement joins TRBV7-3 to TRBJ1-1, with TRBD1 as a possible D gene (6 bases). V lost 8 bases, J lost 7 bases, and 11 bases lay in between. This CDR3 is 11 amino acids long. Germline V gives CDR1 SGHTA, CDR2 FQGTGA. This CDR3 reads CASSGGGEAFF. The CDR3 DNA reads as TGTGCCAGCTCGGGGGGCGGTGAAGCTTTCTTT.